The 28 T cell receptor beta chains in this list originate from one sample, sequenced in a study of blood T cells in healthy people across ages. PCR was performed a second time for about 7 to 12 cycles using a sample-barcoded 5' primer and a J-beta primer mix. One entry per CDR3 protein, called by TCRdb with MiXCR from the 5' RACE reads. Of 1,800,000 or so distinct CDR3 sequences listed, roughly 43% were seen once; the top ten hold about 21%. Sequencing was carried out using blood. All receptors come from a human donor in good health.

The CDR3 coding sequence is TGTGCCAGCAGCTTAGTGGTCGCATCAGATACGCAGTATTTT. Its translation: CASSLVVASDTQYF. V is TRBV7-2 and J is TRBJ2-3; D unclear. Trimming cost V 1 base and J 4 bases, with 9 bases left between them. This CDR3 is built from 14 residues. The germline CDR1 and CDR2 sequences are SGHTA and FQGNSA.

The chain combines TRBV13 with TRBJ2-4, with D maybe TRBD1 (7 bases). The CDR3 consists of 12 residues. CDR1 PRHDT and CDR2 FYEKMQ come from the germline V gene (reference sequence). V shed 7 bases and J shed 13 bases, with 17 bases lying between them. The CDR3 DNA sequence: TGTGCCAGCAACCAGGGGGGCGATGAGCAGTACTTC. Amino acid sequence: CASNQGGDEQYF.

V gene TRBV20-1 combines with J gene TRBJ1-2, with 7 bases lining up with TRBD1. V shed 0 bases and J 8 bases; nucleotides not matched to a gene: 6. Germline V gene data show CDR1 as DFQATT and CDR2 as SNEGSKA (reference sequence). There are 13 residues in the CDR3. DNA of the CDR3: TGCAGTGCTAGAGATCTGACAGGGAACGGCTACACCTTC. Translated: CSARDLTGNGYTF.

The chain uses TRBV30 and TRBJ1-2, with no clear D. V was trimmed by 4 bases and J by 1 base, leaving 22 bases between them. Germline V gene data show CDR1 as GTSNPN and CDR2 as SVGIG (reference sequence). This CDR3 has 17 amino acids. As DNA, the CDR3 is TGTGCCTGGACTTCCGACTCCGGACGTCTCCTTAACTATGGCTACACCTTC. Protein product: CAWTSDSGRLLNYGYTF.

This chain connects TRBV28 to TRBJ2-7; D gene unclear. The CDR3 has 13 residues. Per germline, CDR1 MDHEN and CDR2 SYDVKM. The V gene lost 5 bases and the J gene lost 0 bases, with 8 bases spanning the gap. The CDR3 is CASSPISSYEQYF. CDR3 DNA sequence: TGTGCCAGCAGTCCTATATCCTCCTACGAGCAGTACTTC. The whole variable domain, filled in from reference TRBV28 and TRBJ2-7, reads DVKVTQSSRYLVKRTGEKVFLECVQDMDHENMFWYRQDPGLGLRLIYFSYDVKMKEKGDIPEGYSVSREKKERFSLILESASTNQTSMYLCASSPISSYEQYFGPGTRLTVT.

The V and J genes are TRBV20-1 and TRBJ2-5, with D hard to call. The J call may be faulty, since TRBJ2-7 better matches the DNA end. Germline V lookup: CDR1 DFQATT, CDR2 SNEGSKA (reference sequence). The CDR3 is 12 amino acids. CDR3 DNA sequence: TGCAGTGCTAGAGTCAAAGGCTACGAGCAGTACTTC. Protein sequence: CSARVKGYEQYF.

This rearrangement joins TRBV5-5 to TRBJ2-4, with no clear D. V dropped 4 bases and J dropped 8 bases, with 16 bases sitting between them. This CDR3 region has 14 residues. Germline CDR1 SGHKS, CDR2 YYEKEE (reference sequence). In nucleotides, the CDR3 is TGTGCCAGCAGCCGTTCTATAGACGACGACATTCAGTACTTC. This encodes CASSRSIDDDIQYF.

V and J are TRBV6-2 or TRBV6-3 and TRBJ2-2; possibly TRBD1 or TRBD2 for D (5 bases each). This CDR3 is 15 amino acids long. V lost 6 bases, J lost 4 bases, and 15 bases lay in between. From germline, CDR1 is MNHEY and CDR2 SVGEGT. The CDR3: CASRPAGDLTGELFF. The CDR3 coding sequence is TGTGCCAGCAGGCCTGCTGGGGACCTCACCGGGGAGCTGTTTTTT.

This clonotype was counted between two and nine times. The V gene is TRBV6-2 or TRBV6-3, the J gene TRBJ1-6; TRBD1 matches at 7 bases. The ends lost 6 bases at V and 7 bases at J; junction bases unmatched: 15. This CDR3 is 17 amino acids long. Germline V gene sequence: CDR1 MNHEY, CDR2 SVGEGT. The CDR3 sequence is CASRDLKGTATNSPLHF. The DNA for the CDR3 is TGTGCCAGCAGAGACCTAAAAGGGACAGCTACCAATTCACCCCTCCACTTT.

This clonotype appeared a single time. Germline and junction disagree at one end, which may indicate a read error. This rearrangement joins TRBV5-1 to TRBJ2-5, with 10 bases identical to TRBD2. Matching the DNA end better, TRBJ2-7 makes the J call doubtful. Germline V gene sequence: CDR1 SGHRS, CDR2 YFSETQ. The CDR3 consists of 14 residues. DNA for the CDR3: TGCGCCGGCAGCTGGGGTAGCGGGGGGTCCGAGCAGTACTTC. Protein: CAGSWGSGGSEQYF.

This clonotype has only a few counts. CDR3 DNA: TGCAGTGCTAGAATCCCCTCCGGCAGGACAGAAGCTTTCTTT. It specifies CSARIPSGRTEAFF. This chain connects TRBV20-1 to TRBJ1-1; tentative D call: TRBD1 (5 bases). The length of the CDR3 is 14 residues. In germline, CDR1 is DFQATT, CDR2 SNEGSKA (reference sequence). V shed 2 bases and J shed 8 bases, with 18 bases lying between them.

This clonotype appeared a few times. The J gene is TRBJ2-5, the V gene TRBV2; D might be TRBD1 (5 bases). V lost 6 bases to trimming and J lost 3 bases, with 8 bases between them. The CDR3 has 12 residues. Germline CDR1 is SNHLY and CDR2 is FYNNEI. DNA for the CDR3: TGTGCCAGCAGGGACACTGAAGAGACCCAGTACTTC. Translation gives CASRDTEETQYF.

V and J are TRBV4-3 and TRBJ2-1; a possible D gene is TRBD2 (6 bases). V lost 0 bases, J lost 6 bases, and 9 bases lay in between. Germline V gives CDR1 LGHNA, CDR2 YSLEER. The CDR3 is 14 amino acids. This CDR3 is CASSQDGGSNEQFF. CDR3 coding DNA: TGCGCCAGCAGCCAAGATGGGGGGTCCAATGAGCAGTTCTTC.

This chain links TRBV20-1 with TRBJ2-3; D is possibly TRBD1 (6 bases). The V gene lost 0 bases and the J gene lost 0 bases, with 13 bases spanning the gap. The CDR3 contains 16 residues. Germline V gene data show CDR1 as DFQATT and CDR2 as SNEGSKA (reference sequence). Written as DNA, the CDR3 is TGCAGTGCTAGAGACCGGGACACCTTTAGCACAGATACGCAGTATTTT. Encoded protein: CSARDRDTFSTDTQYF.

The CDR3 region has the DNA TGTGCCGGCACCCTAGGACTTACAGTTAACTATGGCTACACCTTC. Translation: CAGTLGLTVNYGYTF. V and J are TRBV7-2 and TRBJ1-2; D remains ambiguous. Trimming shortened V by 11 bases and J by 1 base, and 20 bases separated the two germline ends. CDR1 SGHTA and CDR2 FQGNSA come from the germline V gene. CDR3 length equals 15 residues.

The V and J genes are TRBV12-3 or TRBV12-4 and TRBJ1-2; TRBD1 might be the D (5 bases). V lost 3 bases and J lost 4, with 15 bases in between. The CDR3 sequence is 15 residues long. In nucleotides, the CDR3 is TGTGCCAGCAGTTTCGGGACCGTGAGGCTCTATGGCTACACCTTC. Translation gives CASSFGTVRLYGYTF.

V and J are TRBV6-5 and TRBJ1-4, with 7 positions matching TRBD1. V lost 2 bases to trimming and J lost 4 bases; unmatched junction nucleotides: 10. Germline assignment: CDR1 MNHEY and CDR2 SVGAGI. The CDR3 length is 17 residues. This chain's CDR3 is CASSYGQGGAFNEKLFF. The CDR3 nucleotides are TGTGCCAGCAGTTACGGGCAGGGGGGCGCCTTTAATGAAAAACTGTTTTTT.

This clonotype occurred a few times. The gene calls are TRBV29-1 and TRBJ1-1; no reliable D call. The CDR3 length is 11 residues. Trimming cost V 7 bases and J 4 bases, with 10 bases left between them. The germline gives CDR1 SQVTM, CDR2 ANQGSEA. The CDR3 bases are TGCAGCGCTGTGACGGTCACTGAAGCTTTCTTT. It encodes CSAVTVTEAFF.

As to this clonotype: A junction end diverges from the germline sequence, so it may reflect a read error. The chain joins TRBV7-2 to TRBJ2-3; D is unresolved. CDR3 size: 13 residues. Germline lookup yields CDR1 SGHTA and CDR2 FQGNSA. The CDR3 nucleotides read TGTGCCAGCAGCTTTGTAGTTCTAGATACGCCGTATTTT. Protein product: CASSFVVLDTPYF.

The V gene is TRBV6-4, the J gene TRBJ2-3; no definite D call. Germline loops: CDR1 MRHNA, CDR2 SNTAGT. The CDR3 is made up of 13 amino acids. Trimming took off 0 bases at V and 11 bases at J, with 12 bases between the two ends. The CDR3 region has the DNA TGTGCCAGCAGTGACTCTAGGCCCCAGTGGCAGTATTTT. This sequence encodes CASSDSRPQWQYF.

This clonotype appeared a few times. The J gene is TRBJ2-1, the V gene TRBV6-2 or TRBV6-3; 9 nucleotides align to TRBD1. The CDR3 totals 16 residues. Trimming took 3 bases from V and 10 from J; bases not matched to a gene: 13. CDR1 MNHEY and CDR2 SVGEGT come from the germline V gene. For the CDR3, the DNA is TGTGCCAGCAGTTATCGCCGAGGAGGGACAGGGCACGAGCAGTTCTTC. Its protein is CASSYRRGGTGHEQFF.

This clonotype was seen more than once but under ten times. This chain joins TRBV12-3 or TRBV12-4 and TRBJ2-2; TRBD2 matches at 10 bases. V dropped 6 bases and J dropped 1; count of bases not matched to a gene: 2. The CDR3 contains 15 residues. This CDR3 is CASRRLAGNTGELFF. The CDR3 DNA follows: TGTGCCAGCAGAAGACTAGCGGGGAACACCGGGGAGCTGTTTTTT.

The sample holds many counts of this clonotype. The chain recombines TRBV4-2 with TRBJ2-4; maybe TRBD1 (6 bases). The CDR3 extends over 15 amino acids. Germline V gene sequence: CDR1 LGHNA, CDR2 YNFKEQ. V was trimmed by 5 bases and J by 7 bases, leaving 18 bases between them. The CDR3 DNA follows: TGTGCCAGCAGCGCGCAACAGGGAGAGGTGAACATTCAGTACTTC. Amino acid sequence: CASSAQQGEVNIQYF.

This clonotype was observed many times. V usage is TRBV20-1 and J usage is TRBJ2-1, with 9 bases identical to TRBD2. The CDR3 length is 16 residues. Losses at the gene ends were 4 bases for V and 5 bases for J; bases not matched to a gene: 12. The germline gives CDR1 DFQATT, CDR2 SNEGSKA (reference sequence). The CDR3 DNA sequence: TGCAGTGCTATACCCGCCCGGAGCGGGGGGAACAATGAGCAGTTCTTC. Translated: CSAIPARSGGNNEQFF.

This clonotype has more than one count but fewer than ten. This sequence joins TRBV4-3 and TRBJ2-3; TRBD2 matches 10 bases. CDR3 length equals 15 residues. V lost 0 bases, J lost 13 bases, and 10 bases stayed unmatched. Germline CDR1 LGHNA, CDR2 YSLEER. CDR3: CASSQDLAGVRGEYF. CDR3 sequence (DNA): TGCGCCAGCAGCCAAGATCTAGCGGGGGTGAGAGGCGAGTATTTT.

The gene calls are TRBV9 and TRBJ1-1; weak D call: TRBD1 (5 bases). The CDR3 totals 15 residues. V was clipped by 0 bases and J by 0 bases, with 9 bases between them. Germline CDR1 SGDLS, CDR2 YYNGEE. Here the CDR3 reads CASSVAWGMNTEAFF. For the CDR3, the DNA is TGTGCCAGCAGCGTAGCTTGGGGGATGAACACTGAAGCTTTCTTT.

There are a few counts of this clonotype. The V and J genes are TRBV6-2 or TRBV6-3 and TRBJ2-7; TRBD2 might be the D (6 bases). The length of the CDR3 is 13 residues. The germline V and J ends were trimmed by 8 bases and 2 bases, with 13 bases remaining between them. From germline, CDR1 is MNHEY and CDR2 SVGEGT. In DNA form, the CDR3 reads TGTGCCAGCCGGGGACTCGTCGCCTACGAGCAGTACTTC. Amino acid sequence: CASRGLVAYEQYF.

This clonotype was seen a few times. The chain uses TRBV7-9 and TRBJ2-2; no firm D call. Germline V gives CDR1 SEHNR, CDR2 FQNEAQ (reference sequence). The CDR3 has 12 amino acids. V was cut by 3 bases and J by 6 bases, with 5 bases left in between. The DNA of the CDR3 is TGTGCCAGCAGCTTCTTGGCCGGGGAGCTGTTTTTT. Translated, it gives CASSFLAGELFF.